This T cell receptor (beta chain) comes out of a study of response to subunit inactivated influenza vaccine. The length of the CDR3 is 16 residues. Germline CDR1 DFQATT, CDR2 SNEGSKA (reference sequence). V was pared by 0 bases and J by 7 bases, with 8 bases of the junction left unmatched. TCRdb processed the RT-PCR reads anew with MiXCR; each CDR3 protein has one entry. The sample has 430,000 or so distinct CDR3 sequences, 9.5% to 12% seen once; the top ten hold approximately 12%. Turning to this clonotype: Antigen: not known.

Study results and limitations: The authors suggested that every seasonal influenza vaccination recruits few new T cells.

V and J are TRBV20-1 and TRBJ2-4; 11 positions match TRBD2. This specimen was PBMCs from blood, taken 35 to 45 days after vaccination. This clonotype was sampled from a man between 45 and 60 years old who received an inactivated influenza vaccine. CDR3 in amino acids: CSAREGSGRAGNIQYF. The CDR3 DNA reads TGCAGTGCTAGAGAAGGTAGCGGGAGGGCCGGTAACATTCAGTACTTC.